This T cell receptor (beta chain) stems from a study of blood T cell repertoires in COVID-19. This clone was recorded once. The germline CDR1 and CDR2 sequences are GTSNPN and SVGIG (reference sequence). V was cut by 0 bases and J by 8 bases, with 16 bases left in between. This CDR3 spans 15 amino acids. Here immunoSEQ multiplex PCR was the method, and the copy in TCRdb shows in-frame clones only, minus some. The table lists under 200,000 clones, less than 90% of them singletons. Sequenced sample: peripheral blood. This rearrangement joins TRBV30 to TRBJ1-4; no clear D gene. The clonotype was recovered from a woman aged 70 to 79 with acute or convalescent COVID-19. The CDR3 spells CAWSVRSVRSEKLFF. The CDR3 region has the DNA TGTGCCTGGAGTGTACGATCGGTGCGCTCCGAAAAACTGTTTTTT.